This T cell receptor beta chain was recorded in a study of cytomegalovirus exposure and HLA in healthy donors. Overall study findings and caveats: Later, an analysis showed that TCR beta chains associated with HLA were more clonally expanded than others that were equally common. A later analysis reported that several of the most significant clusters appeared to be linked to common viral pathogens, among them Epstein-Barr virus. For most TCR beta V segments, an earlier analysis put the productive rate at about 90% or about 30% of the time. Altogether, 160 or so TCR beta chains were recorded as cytomegalovirus-associated.

Comments on this clone: What it binds is not known.

The PCR ran on 60 Vbeta and 13 Jbeta primers. Sequencing used immunoSEQ multiplex PCR; TCRdb keeps in-frame clones, though not all of them. The profile shows some 140,000 clones, over 75% of them singletons. This CDR3 has 13 amino acids. Germline V lookup: CDR1 MNHNS, CDR2 SASEGT. V gave up 4 bases and J gave up 1 base, with 7 bases separating them. The sequencing sample was made of PBMCs. This TCR was recovered from a woman aged 40 to 50 in good health and CMV-seropositive. This chain links TRBV6-1 with TRBJ1-1; D is uncertain. CDR3 DNA: TGTGCCAGCAGTGGTATCAGGAACACTGAAGCTTTCTTT. Amino acids: CASSGIRNTEAFF.